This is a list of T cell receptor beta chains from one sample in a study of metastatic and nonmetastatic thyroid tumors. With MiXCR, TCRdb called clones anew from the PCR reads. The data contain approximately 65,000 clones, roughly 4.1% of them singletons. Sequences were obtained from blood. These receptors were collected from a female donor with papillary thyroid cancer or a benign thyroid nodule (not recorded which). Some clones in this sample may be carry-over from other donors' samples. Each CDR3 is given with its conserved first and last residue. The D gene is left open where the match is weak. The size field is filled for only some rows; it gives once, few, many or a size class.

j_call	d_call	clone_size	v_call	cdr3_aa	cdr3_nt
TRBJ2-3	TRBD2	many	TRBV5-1	CASSLVVAGFTDTQYF	TGCGCCAGCAGCTTGGTGGTAGCGGGGTTCACAGATACGCAGTATTTT
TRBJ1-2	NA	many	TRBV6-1	CASANGAGDYGYTF	TGTGCCAGCGCGAACGGGGCTGGCGACTATGGCTACACCTTC
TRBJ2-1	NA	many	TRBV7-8	CASSLAGGRYNEQFF	TGTGCCAGCAGCTTAGCGGGAGGCCGATACAATGAGCAGTTCTTC
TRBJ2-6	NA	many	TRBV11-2	CASTFSGANVLTF	TGTGCCAGCACCTTTTCTGGGGCCAACGTCCTGACTTTC
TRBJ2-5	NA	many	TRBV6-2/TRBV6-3	CASSYSSGGQETQYF	TGTGCCAGCAGTTACTCTAGCGGAGGCCAAGAGACCCAGTACTTC
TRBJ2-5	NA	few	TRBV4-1	CASSQALEAALETQYF	TGCGCCAGCAGCCAAGCCTTGGAGGCAGCCTTGGAGACCCAGTACTTC
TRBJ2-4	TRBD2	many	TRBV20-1	CSLPPGLAGGGGIQYF	TGCAGTCTACCCCCGGGACTAGCGGGAGGCGGGGGCATTCAGTACTTC
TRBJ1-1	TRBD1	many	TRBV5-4	CASSEGQGPLRLF	TGTGCCAGCAGCGAGGGACAGGGGCCCCTTCGTTTGTTT
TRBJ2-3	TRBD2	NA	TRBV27	CASSSRLAGGSQQYF	TGTGCCAGCAGTTCCCGACTAGCGGGAGGCAGTCAGCAGTATTTT
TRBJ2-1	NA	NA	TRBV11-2	CASSPRGREIYNEQFF	TGTGCCAGCAGCCCCCGGGGGCGGGAGATTTACAATGAGCAGTTCTTC
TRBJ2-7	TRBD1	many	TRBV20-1	CSGGTGRAYEQYF	TGCAGTGGCGGGACAGGGAGGGCCTACGAGCAGTACTTC
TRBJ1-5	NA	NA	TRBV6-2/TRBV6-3	CASGGYNNQPQRF	TGTGCCAGCGGGGGTTATAACAATCAGCCCCAGCGTTTT
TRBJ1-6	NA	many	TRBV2	CASRGQYNSPLHF	TGTGCCAGCAGGGGACAATATAATTCACCCCTCCACTTT
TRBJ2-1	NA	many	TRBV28	CASSLNAGPYDNEQFF	TGTGCCAGCAGTTTAAACGCAGGGCCATACGACAATGAGCAGTTCTTC
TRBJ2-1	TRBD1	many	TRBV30	CAWSGPLGQGQRQFF	TGTGCCTGGAGTGGCCCCCTGGGACAGGGACAGCGGCAGTTCTTC
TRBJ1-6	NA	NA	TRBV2	CASKTGSRSPLHF	TGTGCCAGCAAGACCGGGTCACGTTCACCCCTTCACTTT
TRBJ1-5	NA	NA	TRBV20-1	CSAGRGASTDQPQHF	TGCAGTGCTGGGCGGGGCGCCTCGACTGATCAGCCCCAGCATTTT
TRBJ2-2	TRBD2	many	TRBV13	CASSLRTSDTGELFF	TGTGCCAGCAGCCTCAGGACTAGCGATACCGGGGAGCTGTTTTTT
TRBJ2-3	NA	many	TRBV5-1	CASSLNGLWGSSTDTQYF	TGCGCCAGCAGCTTGAATGGTCTTTGGGGCAGTAGCACAGATACGCAGTATTTT
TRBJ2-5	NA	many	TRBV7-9	CASSALAKQETQYF	TGTGCCAGCAGCGCCCTAGCGAAACAAGAGACCCAGTACTTC
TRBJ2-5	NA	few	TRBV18	CASSPSASGQETQYF	TGTGCCAGCTCACCATCAGCGAGCGGCCAAGAGACCCAGTACTTC
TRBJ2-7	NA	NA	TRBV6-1	CASSSGMEEQYF	TGTGCCAGCAGTTCGGGTATGGAGGAGCAGTACTTC
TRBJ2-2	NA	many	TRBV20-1	CSATKGGDTGELFF	TGCAGTGCTACTAAGGGGGGAGACACCGGGGAGTTGTTTTTT
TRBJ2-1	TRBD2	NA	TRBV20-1	CSARDPSGRYNEQFF	TGCAGTGCTAGAGATCCTAGCGGGAGATACAATGAGCAGTTCTTC
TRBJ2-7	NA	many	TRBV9	CASSASPYRDYEQYF	TGTGCCAGCAGCGCCTCCCCTTACAGGGACTACGAGCAGTACTTC
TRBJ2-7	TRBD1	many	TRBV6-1	CASSDRGRLYEQYF	TGTGCCAGCAGTGACAGGGGGCGACTCTACGAGCAGTACTTC
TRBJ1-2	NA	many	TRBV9	CASSPRQKSSFGEGYTF	TGTGCCAGCAGCCCCCGACAGAAATCCAGTTTTGGCGAGGGGTACACCTTC